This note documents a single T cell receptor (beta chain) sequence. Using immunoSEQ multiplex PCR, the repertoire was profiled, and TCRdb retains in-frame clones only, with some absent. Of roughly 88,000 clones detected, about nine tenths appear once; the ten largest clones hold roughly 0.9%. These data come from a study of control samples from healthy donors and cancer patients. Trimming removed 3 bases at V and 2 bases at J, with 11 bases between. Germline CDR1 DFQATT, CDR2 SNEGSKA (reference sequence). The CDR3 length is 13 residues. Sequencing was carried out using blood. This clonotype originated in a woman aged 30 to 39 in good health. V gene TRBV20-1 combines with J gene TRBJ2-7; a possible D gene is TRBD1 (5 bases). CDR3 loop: CSASRGAPYEQYF. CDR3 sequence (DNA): TGCAGTGCTAGTCGTGGGGCCCCCTACGAGCAGTACTTC.